These 27 T cell receptor beta chains were all obtained from the same sample, sequenced in a study of CD8 T cells in Susac syndrome. It was with random hexamers that roughly 0.45 to 1 ug RNA was reverse transcribed. A single record per CDR3 protein comes from TCRdb applying MiXCR to the immunoSEQ multiplex PCR reads. The repertoire has approximately 130,000 distinct CDR3 sequences, around nine tenths of them found once; the top ten carry roughly 0.25%. The sample was CD8+ T cells from PBMCs. The receptor set was obtained from a human donor with multiple sclerosis.

The chain recombines TRBV11-3 with TRBJ2-3; tentatively, D is TRBD2 (5 bases). CDR1 SGHNT and CDR2 YENEEA come from the germline V gene. The CDR3 has 16 residues. With 5 bases removed from V and 8 bases from J, the gap between germline ends came to 23 bases. The CDR3 region is CASSLTLAGPPGTQYF. CDR3 DNA sequence: TGTGCCAGCAGCCTCACTTTGGCGGGTCCCCCGGGTACGCAGTATTTT.

The V gene is TRBV20-1, the J gene TRBJ1-1; D remains unclear. The V gene lost 3 bases and the J gene lost 5 bases, with 10 bases spanning the gap. From germline, CDR1 is DFQATT and CDR2 SNEGSKA (reference sequence). CDR3 length: 12 residues. The CDR3 bases are TGCAGTGCTAGTCCCCTTTTAACTGAAGCTTTCTTT. Its translation: CSASPLLTEAFF.

There are a few counts of this clonotype. The chain recombines TRBV5-6 with TRBJ1-5; D gene uncertain. This CDR3 is 13 amino acids long. Between the trimmed V and J ends, which lost 0 bases and 4 bases, there was a span of 5 bases. Germline CDR1 is SGHDT and CDR2 is YYEEEE. The DNA of the CDR3 is TGTGCCAGCAGCTTGGCAGCGAATCAGCCCCAGCATTTT. As protein: CASSLAANQPQHF.

The chain has TRBV15 and TRBJ2-3; 8 bases fit TRBD2. Germline CDR1 is LNHNV and CDR2 is YYDKDF (reference sequence). Germline trimming cut 7 bases from V and 5 bases from J; bases unmatched to any gene: 11. This CDR3 spans 15 amino acids. The CDR3 reads CATNPTSVGEDTQYF. The CDR3 DNA reads TGTGCCACCAACCCGACTAGCGTGGGAGAAGATACGCAGTATTTT.

The gene calls are TRBV4-1 and TRBJ2-7; D is ambiguous. Germline loops: CDR1 MGHRA, CDR2 YSYEKL. CDR3 length: 13 amino acids. V shed 3 bases and J shed 5 bases, with 11 bases lying between them. The CDR3 DNA reads TGCGCCAGCAGCCACCTATCGAGTAACGAGCAGTACTTC. Residues: CASSHLSSNEQYF.

V is TRBV5-6 and J is TRBJ2-3; 14 positions match TRBD2. Germline V gives CDR1 SGHDT, CDR2 YYEEEE. This CDR3 contains 20 residues. The V segment lost 1 base and the J segment 2 bases; nucleotides outside the gene matches: 12. Here the CDR3 reads CASSLPGLAGESRSTDTQYF. The CDR3 region has the DNA TGTGCCAGCAGCTTGCCGGGACTAGCGGGAGAAAGTCGTTCCACAGATACGCAGTATTTT.

V gene TRBV27 combines with J gene TRBJ2-2; a possible D gene is TRBD2 (6 bases). The CDR3 consists of 16 residues. V was pared by 6 bases and J by 7 bases, with 21 bases between. CDR1 MNHEY and CDR2 SMNVEV come from the germline V gene (reference sequence). The chain's CDR3 is CASRILVGSLGGELFF. The CDR3 nucleotides are TGTGCCAGCAGGATTTTGGTCGGGAGTCTTGGCGGGGAGCTGTTTTTT.

The gene calls are TRBV29-1 and TRBJ1-4; D is possibly TRBD1 (5 bases). CDR1 is SQVTM, CDR2 ANQGSEA, per germline. CDR3 size: 12 residues. CDR3 DNA sequence: TGCGCCTCTAGGGGTGGGGAAGAAAAACTGTTTTTT. Its protein product is CASRGGEEKLFF.

V and J are TRBV7-9 and TRBJ1-1; TRBD1 aligns across 8 bases. Germline loops: CDR1 SEHNR, CDR2 FQNEAQ (reference sequence). V gave up 1 base and J gave up 7 bases; unmatched junction bases: 2. The CDR3 is 13 residues long. The CDR3 loop is CASSLGDRFEAFF. The CDR3 DNA sequence: TGTGCCAGCAGCTTAGGGGACAGGTTTGAAGCTTTCTTT.

In its sample, this clonotype was seen once. The V and J genes are TRBV16 and TRBJ1-6; unclear D gene. The CDR3 totals 15 residues. V lost 1 base, J lost 6 bases, and 10 bases lay in between. Germline V gives CDR1 KGHSY, CDR2 FQNENV. The CDR3 DNA sequence: TGTGCCAGCAGCCAATTTACCGGACTTAATTCACCCCTCCACTTT. The encoded protein is CASSQFTGLNSPLHF.

This clonotype showed up just a few times. The chain carries TRBV7-9 and TRBJ2-7, with D unclear. The V end lost 1 base, the J end lost 1 base, and 5 bases lay between the germline ends. This CDR3 has 13 amino acids. In germline, CDR1 is SEHNR, CDR2 FQNEAQ (reference sequence). The CDR3 DNA follows: TGTGCCAGCAGCTTAGACGTTTCCTACGAGCAGTACTTC. Its protein is CASSLDVSYEQYF.

The J gene is TRBJ2-2, the V gene TRBV29-1, with TRBD1 matching over 8 bases. CDR3 length: 12 amino acids. V shed 7 bases and J 6 bases; nucleotides not matched to a gene: 4. Per germline, CDR1 SQVTM and CDR2 ANQGSEA. The CDR3 reads CSATGGSGELFF. The CDR3, as DNA: TGCAGCGCCACAGGGGGTTCCGGGGAGCTGTTTTTT.

This chain uses TRBV4-3 with TRBJ2-3; 12 bases match TRBD2. Per the germline V gene, CDR1 is LGHNA and CDR2 is YSLEER. Trimming at V came to 5 bases and at J to 3 bases, leaving 3 bases not matched to a gene. The CDR3 contains 15 residues. In DNA, the CDR3 is TGCGCCAGCAGCGAAGGACTAGCGGGAACAGATACGCAGTATTTT. It translates to CASSEGLAGTDTQYF.

Only one count was recorded for this clonotype. This chain connects TRBV30 to TRBJ2-1, with a weak D call TRBD2 (6 bases). V was shortened by 4 bases and J by 9 bases, with 10 bases between the two germline ends. The CDR3 length is 11 residues. In germline, CDR1 is GTSNPN, CDR2 SVGIG (reference sequence). DNA for the CDR3: TGTGCCTGGACTTTGGGAGGTGAGCAGTTCTTC. This sequence encodes CAWTLGGEQFF.

This sequence joins TRBV27 and TRBJ2-7, with 8 bases that match TRBD2. Germline values: CDR1 MNHEY, CDR2 SMNVEV (reference sequence). The CDR3 is 15 residues long. Unmatched junction bases numbered 6, after V lost 5 bases and J lost 0 bases. As DNA, the CDR3 is TGTGCCAGCAGTCCCAGCGGGGGTCTCTCCTACGAGCAGTACTTC. Translated: CASSPSGGLSYEQYF.

The chain uses TRBV4-2 and TRBJ2-1; no definite D call. The CDR3 runs 15 residues. Deletions cut 4 bases from V and 8 bases from J, with 18 bases between. Germline CDR1 is LGHNA and CDR2 is YNFKEQ. The CDR3 region is CASSPLRSGWDEQFF. CDR3 coding DNA: TGTGCCAGCAGCCCCCTAAGATCCGGTTGGGATGAGCAGTTCTTC.

The chain recombines TRBV4-3 with TRBJ1-1; tentatively, D is TRBD1 (6 bases). The V gene lost 7 bases and the J gene lost 0 bases, with 12 bases spanning the gap. CDR3 size: 14 residues. From germline, CDR1 is LGHNA and CDR2 YSLEER. CDR3 in amino acids: CASTKTGMNTEAFF. The CDR3 DNA sequence: TGCGCCAGCACTAAGACAGGCATGAACACTGAAGCTTTCTTT.

This clonotype was counted once. This chain connects TRBV4-1 to TRBJ2-5; no clear D. V gave up 0 bases and J gave up 3 bases, with 14 bases separating them. Germline V gives CDR1 MGHRA, CDR2 YSYEKL. The CDR3 is made up of 16 amino acids. This chain's CDR3 is CASSQDIQSLKETQYF. DNA for the CDR3: TGCGCCAGCAGCCAAGATATTCAGAGTCTTAAAGAGACCCAGTACTTC.

The rearrangement uses TRBV30 and TRBJ1-4; D gene ambiguous. V shed 0 bases and J shed 5 bases, with 10 bases lying between them. Germline loops: CDR1 GTSNPN, CDR2 SVGIG (reference sequence). The CDR3 loop spans 14 amino acids. For the CDR3, the DNA is TGTGCCTGGAGTGTGGGCAGTGAAAATGAAAAACTGTTTTTT. It specifies CAWSVGSENEKLFF. Complete variable domain (other parts from reference TRBV30 and TRBJ1-4): SQTIHQWPATLVQPVGSPLSLECTVEGTSNPNLYWYRQAAGRGLQLLFYSVGIGQISSEVPQNLSASRPQDRQFILSSKKLLLSDSGFYLCAWSVGSENEKLFFGSGTQLSVL.

V usage is TRBV5-1 and J usage is TRBJ2-1, with unresolved D. This CDR3 has 13 amino acids. The germline gives CDR1 SGHRS, CDR2 YFSETQ. V shed 4 bases and J shed 6 bases, with 11 bases lying between them. The CDR3 coding sequence is TGCGCCAGCAGCATCCAAGGCCCCAATGAGCAGTTCTTC. Its translation is CASSIQGPNEQFF. Using reference TRBV5-1 and TRBJ2-1 for the parts outside the CDR3, the full variable domain is KAGVTQTPRYLIKTRGQQVTLSCSPISGHRSVSWYQQTPGQGLQFLFEYFSETQRNKGNFPGRFSGRQFSNSRSEMNVSTLELGDSALYLCASSIQGPNEQFFGPGTRLTVL.

The rearrangement links TRBV3-1 to TRBJ1-5, with D unresolved. Trimming took off 0 bases at V and 0 bases at J, with 12 bases between the two ends. This CDR3 is 17 amino acids long. Per the germline V gene, CDR1 is LGHDT and CDR2 is YNNKEL (reference sequence). The CDR3 here is CASSQDKLHDSNQPQHF. For the CDR3, the DNA is TGTGCCAGCAGCCAAGATAAGTTACACGATAGCAATCAGCCCCAGCATTTT. Full variable domain (missing parts from reference TRBV3-1 and TRBJ1-5): DTAVSQTPKYLVTQMGNDKSIKCEQNLGHDTMYWYKQDSKKFLKIMFSYNNKELIINETVPNRFSPKSPDKAHLNLHINSLELGDSAVYFCASSQDKLHDSNQPQHFGDGTRLSIL.

On this clonotype itself: The junction differs from germline at one of its ends, possibly a read error. The chain employs TRBV5-1 and TRBJ1-1, with 7 bases identical to TRBD1. This CDR3 comprises 15 residues. CDR1 is SGHRS, CDR2 YFSETQ, per germline. CDR3 nucleotide sequence: TGCGCCAGCAGCTTGACAGGGGCGGAGGCCACTGAAGCTTTCTTC. Translation gives CASSLTGAEATEAFF.

In this sample, this clonotype turned up once. V is TRBV27 and J is TRBJ2-7; D gene unclear. V was pared by 7 bases and J by 5 bases, with 15 bases between. The CDR3 has 13 residues. Germline CDR1 and CDR2: MNHEY and SMNVEV (reference sequence). Written as DNA, the CDR3 is TGTGCCAGCACGGGCCTCAACCGGGACGAGCAGTACTTC. It codes for CASTGLNRDEQYF.

As DNA, the CDR3 is TGTGCCAGCACCCTGGGGGGGCACGATGGCTACACCTTC. Its translation: CASTLGGHDGYTF. The J gene is TRBJ1-2, the V gene TRBV12-3 or TRBV12-4; D possibly corresponds to TRBD1 (6 bases). The V end was cut by 7 bases, the J end by 6 bases, with 15 bases between. There are 13 residues in the CDR3.

The V call is TRBV27, the J call TRBJ2-2, with D uncertain. Germline-derived CDR1 and CDR2 are MNHEY and SMNVEV (reference sequence). CDR3 length: 13 amino acids. The V end was cut by 5 bases, the J end by 3 bases, with 7 bases between. The chain's CDR3 is CASSERYTGELFF. CDR3 sequence (DNA): TGTGCCAGCAGTGAACGGTACACCGGGGAGCTGTTTTTT.

The CDR3 loop is CASTYEIPLAASYNEQFF. The CDR3 DNA follows: TGTGCCAGCACCTACGAGATCCCCCTAGCGGCGTCCTACAATGAGCAGTTCTTC. The rearrangement links TRBV7-9 to TRBJ2-1; 7 bases map to TRBD2. V shed 7 bases, J shed 1 base, and the junction held 16 bases outside the gene matches. CDR3 length: 18 residues. CDR1 and CDR2 from the germline V gene are SEHNR and FQNEAQ (reference sequence).

The CDR3 sequence: CASSGHQPQHF. CDR3 nucleotide sequence: TGTGCCAGCAGCGGCCATCAGCCCCAGCATTTT. The chain has TRBV9 and TRBJ1-5; D not resolved. CDR3 length: 11 amino acids. Germline assignment: CDR1 SGDLS and CDR2 YYNGEE. V was shortened by 3 bases and J by 5 bases, with 3 bases between the two germline ends.